These 3 T cell receptor beta chains originate from one sample sequenced in a study of blood T cell repertoires in COVID-19. The data were produced by immunoSEQ multiplex PCR, yet TCRdb's version contains in-frame clones alone and is incomplete. The sample has around 100,000 clones, around 80% seen once. Source material: peripheral blood. Source of these receptors: a man in his 70s with active or convalescent COVID-19.

The chain employs TRBV2 and TRBJ1-6; the D is unclear. Trimming shortened V by 4 bases and J by 0 bases, and 10 bases separated the two germline ends. Germline lookup yields CDR1 SNHLY and CDR2 FYNNEI. The CDR3 covers 16 residues. CDR3 amino acids: CASSAAYSSYNSPLHF. CDR3 DNA sequence: TGTGCCAGCAGTGCCGCCTACAGCTCCTATAATTCACCCCTCCACTTT.

This sequence joins TRBV10-2 and TRBJ1-2; D is undetermined. Germline V gene sequence: CDR1 WSHSY, CDR2 SAAADI. The CDR3 sequence is 14 residues long. V was cut by 0 bases and J by 8 bases, with 13 bases left in between. Here the CDR3 reads CASSESGSQGGYTF. Written as DNA, the CDR3 is TGCGCCAGCAGTGAGTCGGGCAGTCAAGGCGGCTACACCTTC.

This clone was found a few times. This chain joins TRBV2 and TRBJ2-1; the match to TRBD1 covers 8 bases. J gave up 4 bases and V 9 bases, and 11 bases lay outside the gene matches. Germline loops: CDR1 SNHLY, CDR2 FYNNEI. The CDR3 runs 15 residues. Here the CDR3 DNA reads TGTGCCAGGCAGGGCAGGGGGCGCGGATACAATGAGCAGTTCTTC. Its protein is CARQGRGRGYNEQFF.